This T cell receptor beta chain was sequenced for a study of T cells expressing NK-cell markers. Study overall: Researchers got TCR beta repertoires out of sorted CD3+CD56+NKG2C+, CD3+CD56+NKG2C- and CD3+CD56-NKG2C+ T cells. Most of the eight sequenced donors tested HCMV-seropositive; one tested seronegative.

Worth noting for this clonotype: The antigen remains undetermined.

Study results and caveats: There were a few donors in whom these clonotypes also led the CD3+CD56-NKG2C+ fraction. NKG2C+ dominant clonotypes from 6 or 7 donors made up about 1.0-7.5% of CD8+ T cells.

From its re-call of the 5' RACE reads, TCRdb lists each CDR3 protein once, without DNA. This repertoire includes about 450,000 distinct CDR3 sequences. The germline CDR1 and CDR2 sequences are SGHRS and YFSETQ. This CDR3 has 15 residues. V and J are TRBV5-1 and TRBJ2-3; TCRdb selects TRBD2, and the lack of DNA leaves this call unchecked. The TCR originated in a woman aged 18 to 75 in good health. Source material: blood T cells: a sorted CD56 or NKG2C T cell subset, CD4+ or CD8+ T cells, or bulk PBMC T cells (not recorded which). The chain's CDR3 is CASSVLALTTDTQYF.